The TCR beta chain under discussion was sequenced for a study of T cells after yellow fever vaccination. This clonotype has only a few counts. The CDR3 contains 17 residues. V was pared by 9 bases and J by 5 bases, with 25 bases between. Germline V gene sequence: CDR1 MGHDK, CDR2 SYGVNS. TCRdb recomputed calls from the 5' RACE reads with MiXCR, one row per CDR3 protein. The sample includes 200,000 to 300,000 distinct CDR3 sequences, 10% to 15% of them seen just once. This material consisted of CD4+ T cells sorted from PBMCs, taken 45 days after the yellow fever booster vaccination. The chain has TRBV25-1 and TRBJ2-2; a weak D match, TRBD1 (6 bases). This clonotype was obtained from a man aged 25 to 45 who received the YFV17D yellow fever vaccine. The CDR3 DNA follows: TGTGCCAGTAAGAAAGAAGGTCCAGGGGCGTGGACCGGGGAGCTGTTTTTT. This sequence encodes CASKKEGPGAWTGELFF.